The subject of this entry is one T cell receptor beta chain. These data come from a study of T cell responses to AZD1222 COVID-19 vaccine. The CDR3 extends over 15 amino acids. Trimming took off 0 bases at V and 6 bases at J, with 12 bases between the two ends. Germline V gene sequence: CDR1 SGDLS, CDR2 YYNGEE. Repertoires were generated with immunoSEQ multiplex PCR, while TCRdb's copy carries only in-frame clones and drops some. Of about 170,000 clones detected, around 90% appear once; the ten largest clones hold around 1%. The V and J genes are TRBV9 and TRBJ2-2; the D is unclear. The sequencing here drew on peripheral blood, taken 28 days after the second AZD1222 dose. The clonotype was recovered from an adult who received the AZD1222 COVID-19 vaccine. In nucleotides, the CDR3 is TGTGCCAGCAGCGTAGATTTAGGGCTGGCCGGGGAGCTGTTTTTT. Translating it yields CASSVDLGLAGELFF.